The rows below give T cell receptor beta chains drawn from one sample of a study of cytomegalovirus exposure and HLA in healthy donors. Repertoires were generated with immunoSEQ multiplex PCR, while TCRdb's copy carries only in-frame clones and drops some. This table has 200,000 to 250,000 clones, about 83% appearing once. The specimen was PBMCs. These receptors all come from a man aged 40-49 years in good health and CMV-seronegative. CDR3s include the opening cysteine and the closing phenylalanine or tryptophan. Each record gives: V gene, clone size, D gene, J gene, CDR3 protein, CDR3 DNA. The D gene is left open where the match is weak. For some rows the clone size is stated as once, few or many, or as a class when expanded; others skip it.

TRBV5-4	few	-	TRBJ2-5	CASSLGPGEKGQETQYF	TGTGCCAGCAGCTTGGGTCCAGGGGAGAAAGGCCAAGAGACCCAGTACTTC
TRBV6-6	-	-	TRBJ1-6	CASSHPAGGAGSPLHF	TGTGCCAGCAGTCATCCCGCGGGGGGCGCGGGGTCACCCCTCCACTTT
TRBV30	few	-	TRBJ1-2	CAWSVRRGFGYGYTF	TGTGCCTGGAGTGTACGCCGGGGGTTCGGGTATGGCTACACCTTC
TRBV25-1	-	-	TRBJ1-2	CASSPDFYGYTF	TGTGCCAGCAGTCCGGACTTCTATGGCTACACCTTC
TRBV5-1	few	-	TRBJ1-1	CASSLSTVSTEAFF	TGCGCCAGCAGCCTTAGTACAGTGAGCACTGAAGCTTTCTTT
TRBV5-5	few	TRBD1	TRBJ1-3	CASRGTAGNTIYF	TGTGCCAGCAGGGGGACAGCTGGAAACACCATATATTTT
TRBV7-9	-	TRBD2	TRBJ2-1	CASSSGGGSNEQFF	TGTGCCAGCAGCTCCGGGGGGGGTAGTAATGAGCAGTTCTTC
TRBV5-1	-	-	TRBJ2-3	CASSLEGTPLHTDTQYF	TGCGCCAGCAGCTTGGAAGGGACTCCCCTCCACACAGATACGCAGTATTTT
TRBV5-1	once	TRBD1	TRBJ2-1	CASSLWTGWDEQFF	TGCGCCAGCAGCTTGTGGACAGGGTGGGATGAGCAGTTCTTC
TRBV9	once	-	TRBJ2-3	CASSGTGLNTQYF	TGTGCCAGCAGCGGTACAGGGTTGAATACGCAGTATTTT
TRBV15	-	-	TRBJ1-2	CATSRARQSSYGYTF	TGTGCCACCAGCAGAGCCAGGCAGTCGTCCTATGGCTACACCTTC
TRBV5-4	few	-	TRBJ1-2	CASSLGPTGGKGYTF	TGTGCCAGCAGCTTGGGCCCGACAGGCGGTAAGGGCTACACCTTC
TRBV4-1	-	-	TRBJ1-5	CASSPRARGNQPQHF	TGCGCCAGCAGCCCCCGGGCCCGGGGGAACCAGCCCCAGCATTTT
TRBV5-1	-	TRBD1	TRBJ1-1	CASTLGPGTGANTEAFF	TGCGCCAGCACCCTCGGTCCCGGGACAGGGGCGAACACTGAAGCTTTCTTT
TRBV5-1	-	TRBD2	TRBJ2-7	CASSSPIYVRSGRKYEQYF	TGCGCCAGCAGCTCCCCGATCTATGTACGTAGCGGGAGGAAATACGAGCAGTACTTC
TRBV30	-	-	TRBJ2-7	CAWSERTVRGEQYF	TGTGCCTGGAGTGAAAGGACAGTCCGGGGCGAGCAGTACTTC
TRBV7-2	-	TRBD2	TRBJ2-4	CASSPDGGVAKNIQYF	TGTGCCAGCAGCCCCGACGGGGGGGTAGCCAAAAACATTCAGTACTTC
TRBV7-9	-	TRBD1	TRBJ2-5	CASSPGQGEETQYF	TGTGCCAGCAGCCCGGGACAGGGGGAGGAGACCCAGTACTTC